The following is a T cell receptor beta chain sequence with its context. What it binds is unknown. This CDR3 spans 13 amino acids. Trimming removed 6 bases at V and 4 bases at J, with 12 bases between. Germline V gene sequence: CDR1 MNHEY, CDR2 SMNVEV (reference sequence). The record originates from a study of cytomegalovirus exposure and HLA in healthy donors. Across the whole study: Assignment to the Caucasian-associated ancestry cluster applied to around 80% of the approximately 400 genotyped donors. Study results and limitations: In a later analysis, TCR beta V- and J-gene trimming showed a link to a missense DCLRE1C variant.

PCR involved 60 Vbeta and 13 Jbeta primers. Assay: immunoSEQ multiplex PCR; the TCRdb copy retains only in-frame clones and omits some. The profile covers about 84,000 clones, with about 77% appearing a single time and around 2.6% taken by the ten largest. Each donor was nominally healthy when sampled (though unrecorded immune exposures were likely). The chain couples TRBV27 to TRBJ1-1; perhaps TRBD1 as D (5 bases). The receptor comes from a male donor in good health and CMV-seropositive. Sample: PBMCs. The CDR3 DNA reads as TGTGCCAGCAGAATGGGGAGGGGCACTGAAGCTTTCTTT. Protein: CASRMGRGTEAFF.